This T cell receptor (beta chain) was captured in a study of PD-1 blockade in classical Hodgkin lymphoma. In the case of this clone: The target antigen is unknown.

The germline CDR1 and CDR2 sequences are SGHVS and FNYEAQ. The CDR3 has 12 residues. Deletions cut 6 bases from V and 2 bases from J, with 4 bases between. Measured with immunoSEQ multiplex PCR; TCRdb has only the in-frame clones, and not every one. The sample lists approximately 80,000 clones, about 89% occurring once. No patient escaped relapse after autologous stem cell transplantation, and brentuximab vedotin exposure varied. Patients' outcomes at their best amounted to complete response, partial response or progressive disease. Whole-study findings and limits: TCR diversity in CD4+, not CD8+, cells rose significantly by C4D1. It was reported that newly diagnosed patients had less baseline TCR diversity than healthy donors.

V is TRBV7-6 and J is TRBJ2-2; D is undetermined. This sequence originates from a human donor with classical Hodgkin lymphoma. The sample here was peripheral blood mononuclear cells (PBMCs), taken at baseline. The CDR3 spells CASRANTGELFF. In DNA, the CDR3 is TGTGCCAGCAGGGCTAACACCGGGGAGCTGTTTTTT.